Below, 10 T cell receptor beta chains from the same sample are listed, as sequenced in a study of cytomegalovirus exposure and HLA in healthy donors. The PCR had 60 Vbeta and 13 Jbeta primers. Sequenced by immunoSEQ multiplex PCR; TCRdb stores in-frame clones only, minus some. The profile covers over 200,000 clones, with almost 85% appearing a single time and more than 0.45% taken by the ten largest. Sequencing was performed on PBMCs. The receptors originated from a woman in her thirties or forties in good health and CMV-seronegative.

This chain links TRBV7-2 with TRBJ2-7; 7 nucleotides match TRBD2. The CDR3 runs 15 residues. J gave up 2 bases and V 3 bases, and 7 bases lay outside the gene matches. Germline V gives CDR1 SGHTA, CDR2 FQGNSA. CDR3 nucleotide sequence: TGTGCCAGCAGCTTGAGCGGGGCCCAGCCCTACGAGCAGTACTTC. This encodes CASSLSGAQPYEQYF. Complete variable domain (other parts from reference TRBV7-2 and TRBJ2-7): GAGVSQSPSNKVTEKGKDVELRCDPISGHTALYWYRQSLGQGLEFLIYFQGNSAPDKSGLPSDRFSAERTGGSVSTLTIQRTQQEDSAVYLCASSLSGAQPYEQYFGPGTRLTVT.

The gene calls are TRBV4-2 and TRBJ1-5, with D possibly matching TRBD1 (5 bases). Germline V lookup: CDR1 LGHNA, CDR2 YNFKEQ. V was clipped by 0 bases and J by 7 bases, with 7 bases between them. The CDR3 has 13 amino acids. The CDR3 DNA reads as TGTGCCAGCAGCCAAGATCAGGGACAGCCCCAGCATTTT. Translation gives CASSQDQGQPQHF.

This sequence joins TRBV5-1 and TRBJ2-3; TRBD2 might be the D (5 bases). The CDR3 runs to 14 residues. V was cut by 4 bases and J by 1 base, with 10 bases left in between. In germline, CDR1 is SGHRS, CDR2 YFSETQ. Here the CDR3 reads CASSVNGGTDTQYF. CDR3 nucleotides: TGCGCCAGCAGCGTAAACGGGGGCACAGATACGCAGTATTTT. The full variable domain, completed using reference TRBV5-1 and TRBJ2-3, is KAGVTQTPRYLIKTRGQQVTLSCSPISGHRSVSWYQQTPGQGLQFLFEYFSETQRNKGNFPGRFSGRQFSNSRSEMNVSTLELGDSALYLCASSVNGGTDTQYFGPGTRLTVL.

This chain links TRBV7-2 with TRBJ1-6; 7 nucleotides align to TRBD1. Per germline, CDR1 SGHTA and CDR2 FQGNSA. The CDR3 has 14 amino acids. The ends lost 4 bases at V and 7 bases at J; junction bases unmatched: 4. CDR3 sequence: CASSWDSANSPLHF. The CDR3 coding sequence is TGTGCCAGCAGCTGGGACAGCGCCAATTCACCCCTCCACTTT.

This chain connects TRBV5-1 to TRBJ2-5; 9 bases are a match to TRBD2. CDR1 SGHRS and CDR2 YFSETQ come from the germline V gene. V trimming: 1 base; J trimming: 4 bases; junction bases outside the gene matches: 5. The CDR3 is 15 residues long. CDR3 sequence: CASSLRPAGGETQYF. As DNA, the CDR3 is TGCGCCAGCAGCTTGCGTCCAGCGGGGGGAGAGACCCAGTACTTC.

This chain joins TRBV29-1 and TRBJ2-5; D might be TRBD2 (5 bases). This CDR3 contains 13 residues. Trimming pared 3 bases from V and 4 bases from J, leaving 12 bases between. In germline, CDR1 is SQVTM, CDR2 ANQGSEA. The CDR3 protein is CSVDPGLGETQYF. In DNA, the CDR3 is TGCAGCGTTGACCCGGGGTTAGGAGAGACCCAGTACTTC.

The V and J genes are TRBV9 and TRBJ1-3; D perhaps matches TRBD1 (5 bases). CDR3 length: 14 amino acids. V dropped 3 bases and J dropped 3 bases, with 10 bases sitting between them. CDR1 SGDLS and CDR2 YYNGEE come from the germline V gene. The CDR3 coding sequence is TGTGCCAGCAGCGGGTGGAGGGGTGGAAACACCATATATTTT. Protein sequence: CASSGWRGGNTIYF.

The V call is TRBV7-2, the J call TRBJ2-7, with TRBD2 as a possible D gene (5 bases). From germline, CDR1 is SGHTA and CDR2 FQGNSA. V was shortened by 5 bases and J by 2 bases, with 16 bases between the two germline ends. This CDR3 comprises 15 residues. The CDR3 sequence is CASSPGIRAPYEQYF. CDR3 DNA: TGTGCCAGCAGCCCCGGGATTAGGGCCCCCTACGAGCAGTACTTC.

V usage is TRBV27 and J usage is TRBJ2-1, with 12 bases lining up with TRBD2. This CDR3 has 16 residues. Germline lookup yields CDR1 MNHEY and CDR2 SMNVEV (reference sequence). With 1 base clipped from V and 10 bases from J, the junction kept 8 bases outside the gene matches. CDR3 region: CASSLFSSGGAGEQFF. CDR3 DNA: TGTGCCAGCAGTTTATTCTCTAGCGGGGGGGCCGGAGAGCAGTTCTTC.

The chain's CDR3 is CSVASGGVQETQYF. CDR3 nucleotide sequence: TGCAGCGTTGCGAGCGGGGGGGTACAAGAGACCCAGTACTTC. J is TRBJ2-5 and V is TRBV29-1, with 10 bases lining up with TRBD2. This CDR3 is built from 14 residues. The trim removed 4 bases at V and 2 bases at J, leaving 4 bases unmatched. The germline gives CDR1 SQVTM, CDR2 ANQGSEA.